This T cell receptor (beta chain) was profiled in a study of T cell changes during pregnancy in multiple sclerosis. Sequenced by immunoSEQ multiplex PCR; TCRdb stores in-frame clones only, minus some. The table includes 25,000 to 30,000 clones, roughly 89% detected once. CDR1 is SGHTA, CDR2 FQGTGA, per germline. Trimming removed 3 bases from V and 0 bases from J, with 9 bases in between. This CDR3 region has 15 residues. The sequence was obtained from a female donor with multiple sclerosis, enrolled in a pregnancy study. The V gene is TRBV7-3, the J gene TRBJ2-1; the D gene is possibly TRBD1 (6 bases). The specimen was CD4+ T cells from peripheral blood mononuclear cells, collected in the second trimester of pregnancy. CDR3 protein: CASSFRGGSYNEQFF. For the CDR3, the DNA is TGTGCCAGCAGCTTCAGGGGTGGCTCCTACAATGAGCAGTTCTTC.